This TCR beta chain stems from a study of blood T cell repertoires in COVID-19. Study-wide context: Collection of acute and convalescent COVID-19 samples took place in the United States, Italy and Spain. Sample material is recorded as cDNA or gDNA derived from T cells, B-cell-depleted T cells, or PBMCs.

In the authors' workflow: The authors estimated nucleated cell counts from reference gene primer amplification. TCRdb's copy holds only in-frame clones and misses some; the assay was immunoSEQ multiplex PCR. V and J calls and clone size are those listed in that table; D and trimming were worked out from the DNA. This table holds about 84,000 clones, roughly 96% found once. The trim removed 8 bases at V and 2 bases at J, leaving 4 bases unmatched. CDR3 length equals 15 residues. CDR1 and CDR2 (germline): WSHSY, SAAADI. The sequence derives from a human donor with active COVID-19. The donor label of this sample is uncertain. This sequence joins TRBV10-2 and TRBJ2-1; 12 bases are a match to TRBD2. The sequenced material came from peripheral blood. CDR3 loop: CASRASGRAYNEQFF. For the CDR3, the DNA is TGCGCCAGCCGGGCTAGCGGGAGGGCCTACAATGAGCAGTTCTTC.